This T cell receptor (beta chain) was obtained from a study of cytomegalovirus exposure and HLA in healthy donors. On this clone itself: What it binds is unknown.

The PCR had 60 Vbeta and 13 Jbeta primers. Repertoires were generated with immunoSEQ multiplex PCR, while TCRdb's copy carries only in-frame clones and drops some. The data show fewer than 250,000 clones, 82% seen once. Overall study findings and caveats: Analyzed later, association rates of TCRs varied across HLA loci, with DRB1 most and HLA-C fewest. Later analysis suggested links between common viral pathogens and several top significant clusters. Testing in vitro showed a few CMV-associated chains specific for CMV antigens. The majority of TCR sequences were rare, yet some public TCRs appeared in many donors.

J gave up 6 bases and V 4 bases, and 14 bases lay outside the gene matches. Germline loops: CDR1 SGHVS, CDR2 FQNEAQ. This CDR3 comprises 18 residues. The rearrangement uses TRBV7-8 and TRBJ2-7; TRBD2 aligns across 14 bases. This clonotype was sampled from a man in his forties in good health and CMV-seropositive. The sample taken for sequencing was PBMCs. Here the CDR3 DNA reads TGTGCCAGCAGCTCCGTGGGTGGACTAGCGGGAGGAAGTGGCGAGCAGTACTTC. It specifies CASSSVGGLAGGSGEQYF.